This paragraph reports one TCR beta chain. Its antigen is still unknown. A junction end diverges from the germline sequence, so it may reflect a read error. Three rounds of nested PCR, following a modified ARM-PCR protocol, produced the TCRbeta library. One entry per CDR3 protein results from TCRdb running MiXCR on the multiplex PCR reads. The sample consists of 65,000 to 90,000 distinct CDR3 sequences, around two thirds of them appearing once. The CDR3 runs to 12 residues. Germline CDR1 and CDR2: KGHDR and SFDVKD. This entry belongs to a study of tumor and adjacent non-tumor tissue in lung cancer. Study-wide results and caveats: TCR diversity was significantly greater in tumor than normal lung tissue. Top 100 clones took a larger repertoire share in normal lung.

No cell sorting was done before RNA was extracted from the tissue. This rearrangement joins TRBV24-1 to TRBJ2-1; D is unclear. This receptor was obtained from a woman in her 70s with non-small cell lung cancer. Sequencing was done on a sample of lung tumor tissue. This CDR3 reads CPTSDVGYEQFF. CDR3 nucleotides: TGTCCCACCAGTGATGTAGGGTATGAGCAGTTCTTC.